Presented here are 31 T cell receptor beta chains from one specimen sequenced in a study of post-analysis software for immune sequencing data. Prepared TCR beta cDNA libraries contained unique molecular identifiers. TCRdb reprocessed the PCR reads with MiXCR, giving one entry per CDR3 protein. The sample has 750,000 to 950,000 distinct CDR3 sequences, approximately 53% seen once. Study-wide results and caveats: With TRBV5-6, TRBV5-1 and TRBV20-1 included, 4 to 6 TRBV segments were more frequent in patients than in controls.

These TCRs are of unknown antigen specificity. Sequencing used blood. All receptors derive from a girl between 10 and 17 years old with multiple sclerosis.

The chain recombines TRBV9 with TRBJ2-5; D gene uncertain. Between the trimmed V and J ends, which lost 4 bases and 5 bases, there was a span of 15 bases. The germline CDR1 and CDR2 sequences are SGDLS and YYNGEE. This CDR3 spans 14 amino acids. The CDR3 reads CASSSRTESETQYF. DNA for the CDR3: TGTGCCAGCAGCTCCCGCACCGAGTCGGAGACCCAGTACTTC.

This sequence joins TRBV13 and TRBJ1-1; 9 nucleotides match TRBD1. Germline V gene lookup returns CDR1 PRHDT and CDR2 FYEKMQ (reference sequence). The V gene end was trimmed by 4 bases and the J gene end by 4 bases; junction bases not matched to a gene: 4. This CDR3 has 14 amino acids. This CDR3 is CASSSADRGTEAFF. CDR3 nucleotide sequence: TGTGCCAGCAGCTCTGCGGACAGGGGCACTGAAGCTTTCTTT.

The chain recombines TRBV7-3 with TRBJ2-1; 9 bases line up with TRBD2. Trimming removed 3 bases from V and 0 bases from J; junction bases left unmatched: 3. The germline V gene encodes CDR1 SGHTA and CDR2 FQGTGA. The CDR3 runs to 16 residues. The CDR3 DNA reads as TGTGCCAGCAGCTTGGGGACTAGCTCCTCCTACAATGAGCAGTTCTTC. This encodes CASSLGTSSSYNEQFF.

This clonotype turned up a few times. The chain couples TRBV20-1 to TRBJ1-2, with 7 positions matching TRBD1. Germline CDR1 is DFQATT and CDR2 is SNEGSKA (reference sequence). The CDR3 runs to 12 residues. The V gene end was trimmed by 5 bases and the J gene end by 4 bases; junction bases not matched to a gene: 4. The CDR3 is CSAEGQLYGYTF. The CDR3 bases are TGCAGTGCTGAGGGACAGCTCTATGGCTACACCTTC.

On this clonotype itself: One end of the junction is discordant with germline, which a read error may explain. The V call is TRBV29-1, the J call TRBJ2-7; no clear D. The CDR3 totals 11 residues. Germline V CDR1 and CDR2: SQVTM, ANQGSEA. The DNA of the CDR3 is TGCAGCGCTGAAGATGACTACGAGCAGTACTTC. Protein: CSAEDDYEQYF.

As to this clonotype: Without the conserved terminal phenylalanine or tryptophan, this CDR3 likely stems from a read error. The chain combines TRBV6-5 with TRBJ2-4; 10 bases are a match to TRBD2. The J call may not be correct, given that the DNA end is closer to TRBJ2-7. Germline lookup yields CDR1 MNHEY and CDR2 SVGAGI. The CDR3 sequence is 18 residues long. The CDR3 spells CASSYSIGGSGRAIEQYC. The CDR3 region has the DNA TGTGCCAGCAGTTACTCTATTGGCGGGAGCGGGAGGGCGATCGAGCAGTACTGC.

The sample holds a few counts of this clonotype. The CDR3 spells CASSYNGQLPNEQFF. The DNA of the CDR3 is TGTGCCAGCAGTTACAATGGACAGTTGCCGAATGAGCAGTTCTTC. The chain uses TRBV6-5 and TRBJ2-1, with TRBD1 as a possible D gene (6 bases). The V gene's germline CDR1 is MNHEY and CDR2 SVGAGI. V lost 2 bases to trimming and J lost 7 bases, with 15 bases between them. The CDR3 extends over 15 amino acids.

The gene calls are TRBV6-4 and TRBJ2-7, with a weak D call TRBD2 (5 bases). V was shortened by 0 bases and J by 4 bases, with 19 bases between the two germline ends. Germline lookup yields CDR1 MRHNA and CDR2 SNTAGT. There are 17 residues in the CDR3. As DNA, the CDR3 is TGTGCCAGCAGTGACTCGGCGAGGCAGAGGGTCGGTTACGAGCAGTACTTC. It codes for CASSDSARQRVGYEQYF.

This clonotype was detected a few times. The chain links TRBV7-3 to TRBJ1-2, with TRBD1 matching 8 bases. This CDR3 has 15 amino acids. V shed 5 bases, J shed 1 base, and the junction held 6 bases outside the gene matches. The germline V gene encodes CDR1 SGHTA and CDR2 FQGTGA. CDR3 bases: TGTGCCAGCAGCCCGGGACAGGACTTTAACTATGGCTACACCTTC. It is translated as CASSPGQDFNYGYTF.

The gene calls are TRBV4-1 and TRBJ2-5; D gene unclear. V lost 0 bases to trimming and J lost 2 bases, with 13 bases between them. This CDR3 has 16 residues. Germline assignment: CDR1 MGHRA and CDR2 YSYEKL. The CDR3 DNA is TGCGCCAGCAGCCAAGATTGGCCTAGTAAGCAAGAGACCCAGTACTTC. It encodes CASSQDWPSKQETQYF.

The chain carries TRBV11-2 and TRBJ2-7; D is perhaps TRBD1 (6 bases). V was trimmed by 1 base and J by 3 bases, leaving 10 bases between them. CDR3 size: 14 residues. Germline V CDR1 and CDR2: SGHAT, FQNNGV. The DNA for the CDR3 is TGTGCCAGCAGCTTAGTCGACAGGCTCTACGAGCAGTACTTC. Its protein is CASSLVDRLYEQYF.

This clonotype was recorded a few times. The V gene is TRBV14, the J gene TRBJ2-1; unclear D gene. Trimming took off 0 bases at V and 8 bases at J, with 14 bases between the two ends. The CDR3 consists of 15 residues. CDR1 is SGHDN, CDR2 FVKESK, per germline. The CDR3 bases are TGTGCCAGCAGCCAAGATTTACATTCTGGGGATGAGCAGTTCTTC. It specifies CASSQDLHSGDEQFF. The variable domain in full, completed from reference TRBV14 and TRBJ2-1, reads EAGVTQFPSHSVIEKGQTVTLRCDPISGHDNLYWYRRVMGKEIKFLLHFVKESKQDESGMPNNRFLAERTGGTYSTLKVQPAELEDSGVYFCASSQDLHSGDEQFFGPGTRLTVL.

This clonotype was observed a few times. As DNA, the CDR3 is TGTGCCAGCAGGGCCCAGGGGAGGGGAAACTATGGCTACACCTTC. Protein sequence: CASRAQGRGNYGYTF. This chain connects TRBV6-1 to TRBJ1-2, with TRBD1 as a possible D gene (6 bases). This CDR3 has 15 residues. Germline loops: CDR1 MNHNS, CDR2 SASEGT. V dropped 6 bases and J dropped 2 bases, with 16 bases sitting between them.

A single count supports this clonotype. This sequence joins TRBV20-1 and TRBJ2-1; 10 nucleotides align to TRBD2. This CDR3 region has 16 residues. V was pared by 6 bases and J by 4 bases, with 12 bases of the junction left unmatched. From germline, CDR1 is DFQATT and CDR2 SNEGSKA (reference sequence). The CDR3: CSALPVTSGAYNEQFF. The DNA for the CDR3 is TGCAGTGCCCTACCCGTCACTAGCGGGGCGTACAATGAGCAGTTCTTC.

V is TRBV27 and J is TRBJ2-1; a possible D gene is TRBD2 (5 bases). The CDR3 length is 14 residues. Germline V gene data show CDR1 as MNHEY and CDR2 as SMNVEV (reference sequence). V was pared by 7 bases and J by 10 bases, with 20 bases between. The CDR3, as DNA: TGTGCCAGCACTAGAGGCGGGCAAGCAGGCGAGCAGTTCTTC. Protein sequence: CASTRGGQAGEQFF.

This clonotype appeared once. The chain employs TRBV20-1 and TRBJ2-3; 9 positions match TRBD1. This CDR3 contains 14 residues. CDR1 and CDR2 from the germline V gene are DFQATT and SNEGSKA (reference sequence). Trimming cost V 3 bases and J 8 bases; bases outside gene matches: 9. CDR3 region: CSARPGQGRGTQYF. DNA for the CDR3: TGCAGTGCTAGGCCGGGACAGGGTAGGGGTACGCAGTATTTT.

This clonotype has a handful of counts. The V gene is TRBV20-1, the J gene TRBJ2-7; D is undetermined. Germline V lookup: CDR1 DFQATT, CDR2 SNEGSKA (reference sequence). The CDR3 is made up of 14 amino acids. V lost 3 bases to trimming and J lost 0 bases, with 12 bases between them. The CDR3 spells CSARFQADSYEQYF. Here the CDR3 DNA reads TGCAGTGCTAGGTTTCAGGCCGACTCCTACGAGCAGTACTTC.

CDR3 protein: CSAAPRGRIYNEQFF. The DNA of the CDR3 is TGCAGTGCTGCCCCGAGAGGGAGGATTTACAATGAGCAGTTCTTC. This chain joins TRBV20-1 and TRBJ2-1, with TRBD2 as a possible D gene (6 bases). Trimming took off 5 bases at V and 4 bases at J, with 18 bases between the two ends. In germline, CDR1 is DFQATT, CDR2 SNEGSKA (reference sequence). The CDR3 totals 15 residues.

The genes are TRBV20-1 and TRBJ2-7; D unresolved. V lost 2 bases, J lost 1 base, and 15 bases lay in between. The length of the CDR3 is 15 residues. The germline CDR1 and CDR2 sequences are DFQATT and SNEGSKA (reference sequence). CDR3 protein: CSARLPWGGSYEQYF. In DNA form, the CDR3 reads TGCAGTGCTAGATTACCCTGGGGTGGTTCCTACGAGCAGTACTTC.

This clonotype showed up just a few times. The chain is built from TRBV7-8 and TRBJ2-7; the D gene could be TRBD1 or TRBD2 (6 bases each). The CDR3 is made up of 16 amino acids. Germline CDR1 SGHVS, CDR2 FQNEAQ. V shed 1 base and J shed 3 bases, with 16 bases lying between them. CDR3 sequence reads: CASSLVGGGTVYEQYF. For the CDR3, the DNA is TGTGCCAGCAGCTTAGTCGGGGGCGGGACTGTCTACGAGCAGTACTTC.

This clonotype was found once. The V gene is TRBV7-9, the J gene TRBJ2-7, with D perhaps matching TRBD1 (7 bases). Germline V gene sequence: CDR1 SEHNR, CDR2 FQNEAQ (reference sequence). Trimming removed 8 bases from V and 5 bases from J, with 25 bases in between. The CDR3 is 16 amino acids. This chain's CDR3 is CASRDTRDSELDEQYF. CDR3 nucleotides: TGTGCCAGCCGCGATACGCGGGACAGCGAACTGGACGAGCAGTACTTC.

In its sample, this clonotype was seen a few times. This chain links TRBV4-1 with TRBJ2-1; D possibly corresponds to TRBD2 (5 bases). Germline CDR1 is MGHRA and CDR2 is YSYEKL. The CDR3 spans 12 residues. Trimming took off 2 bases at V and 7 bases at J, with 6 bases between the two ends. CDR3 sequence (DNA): TGCGCCAGCAGCCAAATAGCGAATGAGCAGTTCTTC. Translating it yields CASSQIANEQFF.

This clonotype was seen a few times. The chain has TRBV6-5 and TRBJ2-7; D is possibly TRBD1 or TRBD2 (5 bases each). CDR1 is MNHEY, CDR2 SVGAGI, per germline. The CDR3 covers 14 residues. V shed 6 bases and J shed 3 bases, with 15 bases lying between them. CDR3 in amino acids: CASSPDWGFYEQYF. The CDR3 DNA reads TGTGCCAGCAGCCCAGACTGGGGGTTCTACGAGCAGTACTTC.

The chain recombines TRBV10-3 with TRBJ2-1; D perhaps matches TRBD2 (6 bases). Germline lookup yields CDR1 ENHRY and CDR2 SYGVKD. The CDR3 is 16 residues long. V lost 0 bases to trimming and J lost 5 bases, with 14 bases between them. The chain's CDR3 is CAISESVADFNNEQFF. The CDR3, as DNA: TGTGCCATCAGTGAGTCAGTAGCGGATTTTAACAATGAGCAGTTCTTC.

CDR3 sequence (DNA): TGTGCCAGCAGCCCCCAGGGACAGGCGGCCACCTTC. Protein sequence: CASSPQGQAATF. The V gene is TRBV7-9, the J gene TRBJ1-2, with 8 bases aligning to TRBD1. After removal of 5 bases from V and 13 bases from J, the junction contained 9 bases not matched to a gene. CDR3 size: 12 residues. Germline CDR1 is SEHNR and CDR2 is FQNEAQ (reference sequence). The whole variable domain, remainder taken from reference TRBV7-9 and TRBJ1-2, is DTGVSQNPRHKITKRGQNVTFRCDPISEHNRLYWYRQTLGQGPEFLTYFQNEAQLEKSRLLSDRFSAERPKGSFSTLEIQRTEQGDSAMYLCASSPQGQAATFGSGTRLTVV.

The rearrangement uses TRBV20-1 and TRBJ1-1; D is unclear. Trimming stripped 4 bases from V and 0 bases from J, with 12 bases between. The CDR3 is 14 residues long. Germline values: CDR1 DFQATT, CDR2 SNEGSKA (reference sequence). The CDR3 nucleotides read TGCAGTGCTACCCCTGGAGGCATGAACACTGAAGCTTTCTTT. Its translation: CSATPGGMNTEAFF.

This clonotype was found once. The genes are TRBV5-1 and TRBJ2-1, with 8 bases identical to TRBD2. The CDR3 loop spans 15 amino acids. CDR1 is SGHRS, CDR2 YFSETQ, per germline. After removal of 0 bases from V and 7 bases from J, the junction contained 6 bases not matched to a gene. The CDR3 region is CASSLVAGIRNEQFF. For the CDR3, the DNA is TGCGCCAGCAGCTTGGTAGCGGGAATTAGAAATGAGCAGTTCTTC.

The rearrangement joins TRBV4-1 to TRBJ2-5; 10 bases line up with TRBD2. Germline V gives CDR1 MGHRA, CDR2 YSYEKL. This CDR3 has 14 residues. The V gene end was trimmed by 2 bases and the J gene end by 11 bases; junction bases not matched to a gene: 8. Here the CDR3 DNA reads TGCGCCAGCAGCCAAAGAGCGGGAGGGGGGGAGCAGTACTTC. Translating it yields CASSQRAGGGEQYF.

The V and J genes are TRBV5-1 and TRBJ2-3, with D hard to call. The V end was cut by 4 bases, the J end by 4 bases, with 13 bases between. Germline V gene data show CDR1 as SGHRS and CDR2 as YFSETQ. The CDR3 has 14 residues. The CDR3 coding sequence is TGCGCCAGCAGCCCATTGTGGGGTTCAGATACGCAGTATTTT. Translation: CASSPLWGSDTQYF.

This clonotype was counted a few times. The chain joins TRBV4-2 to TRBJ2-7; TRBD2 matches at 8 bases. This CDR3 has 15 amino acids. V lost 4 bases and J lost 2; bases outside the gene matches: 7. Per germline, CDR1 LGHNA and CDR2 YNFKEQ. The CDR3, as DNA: TGTGCCAGCAGCCCCGGGGTAGCGGGGACCTACGAGCAGTACTTC. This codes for CASSPGVAGTYEQYF.

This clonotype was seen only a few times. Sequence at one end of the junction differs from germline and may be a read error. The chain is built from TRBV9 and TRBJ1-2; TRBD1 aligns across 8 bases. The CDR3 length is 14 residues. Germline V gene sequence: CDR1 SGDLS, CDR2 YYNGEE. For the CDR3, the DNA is TGTGCCAGCAGCGTAGTTCCAGGGGGCTATGGCCACACCTTC. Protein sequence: CASSVVPGGYGHTF.